This T cell receptor (beta chain) was recorded in a study of T cell responses to AZD1222 COVID-19 vaccine. The CDR3 has 12 residues. The V end was cut by 8 bases, the J end by 2 bases, with 6 bases between. Germline V gene lookup returns CDR1 WNHNN and CDR2 SYGVQD (reference sequence). The protocol was immunoSEQ multiplex PCR, while the TCRdb copy is restricted to in-frame clones and leaves out a portion. In the table there are tens of thousands of clones, about nine tenths of which are singletons. Study results and limitations: Close to half of spike-specific TCRs reportedly recognize unmutated variant regions. In a largely white British group with more females than males, clonal diversity was possibly underestimated.

This clone was recorded a few times. Its antigen is undetermined. The chain carries TRBV10-1 and TRBJ2-2; no reliable D call. The sequence was obtained from an adult who received the AZD1222 COVID-19 vaccine. The material sequenced was peripheral blood, taken 28 days after the second AZD1222 dose. The CDR3 nucleotides are TGCGCCAGCGGAAAAAACACCGGGGAGCTGTTTTTT. Translating it yields CASGKNTGELFF.